The following is a T cell receptor beta chain sequence with its context. The antigen remains unidentified. With 60 Vbeta and 13 Jbeta primers, the PCR was carried out. The method was immunoSEQ multiplex PCR; TCRdb's version includes in-frame clones alone and lacks a portion of them. The table shows approximately 100,000 clones, with about 75% occurring only once. The sample comes from a study of cytomegalovirus exposure and HLA in healthy donors. Study-wide results and caveats: DRB1 had the most TCR associations and HLA-C the fewest, a later analysis found, with rates varying by HLA locus.

Trimming stripped 0 bases from V and 6 bases from J, with 10 bases between. CDR1 is SGDLS, CDR2 YYNGEE, per germline. CDR3 length: 14 amino acids. The receptor comes from a young woman in good health and CMV-seropositive. The rearrangement joins TRBV9 to TRBJ2-1; D is possibly TRBD2 (6 bases). The sample was PBMCs. CDR3 nucleotide sequence: TGTGCCAGCAGCGTAGCGGGAGCCCCCAATGAGCAGTTCTTC. Its protein product is CASSVAGAPNEQFF.